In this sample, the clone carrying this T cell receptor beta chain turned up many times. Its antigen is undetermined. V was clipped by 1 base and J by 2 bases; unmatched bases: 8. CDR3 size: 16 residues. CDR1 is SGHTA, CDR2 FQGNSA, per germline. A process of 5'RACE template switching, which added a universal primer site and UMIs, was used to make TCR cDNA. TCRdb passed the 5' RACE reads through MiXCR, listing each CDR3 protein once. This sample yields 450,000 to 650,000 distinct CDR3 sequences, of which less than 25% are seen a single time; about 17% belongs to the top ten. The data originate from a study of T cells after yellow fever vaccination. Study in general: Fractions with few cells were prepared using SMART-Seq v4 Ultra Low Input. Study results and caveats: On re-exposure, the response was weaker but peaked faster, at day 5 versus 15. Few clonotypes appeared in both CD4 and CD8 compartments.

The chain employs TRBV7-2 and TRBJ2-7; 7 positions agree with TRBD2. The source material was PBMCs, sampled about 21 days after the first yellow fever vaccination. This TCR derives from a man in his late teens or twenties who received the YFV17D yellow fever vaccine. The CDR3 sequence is CASSLVFSSGAYEQYF. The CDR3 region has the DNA TGTGCCAGCAGCTTAGTTTTCTCTAGCGGAGCCTACGAGCAGTACTTC.